This TCR beta chain was sequenced during a study of lymphopenia after photon versus proton radiotherapy (dated by TCRdb to the late 2010s). Background for the entire study: The study compared the immunological effects of photon versus proton radiation therapy in patients with gastrointestinal tumors who developed high-grade lymphopenia. The 20 patients in the cohort had gastrointestinal tumors, were treated with either photon or proton therapy, and subsequently developed lymphopenia. The goal of the study was to describe how the two radiation modalities differ in their effects on the immune system.

Study-level results and caveats: Among patients across the cohort who died, overall survival time showed an inverse correlation with a larger post-nadir drop in TCR diversity. The authors looked at the survival association only in patients who died, and they framed better survival with proton therapy as a possibility rather than a demonstrated result. Relative stability during treatment was observed in proton-treated patients, whereas loss of naive T cells and TCR diversity and gain of effector/memory populations were observed in photon-treated patients. After the lymphocyte count nadir, oligoclonal expansion, especially of CD8+ Temra cells, was observed in photon-treated repertoires, and the drop in diversity was driven by this expansion.

Reading from cysteine to phenylalanine, the CDR3 counts 13 amino acids. Just the 39-base CDR3 DNA is kept, in frame starting at base 1. The germline V gene sets CDR1 to SNHLY and CDR2 to FYNNEI. V and J are truncated by 4 bases and 0 bases respectively, leaving an intervening sequence of 6 bases. Receptors were amplified or captured by the immunoSEQ multiplex PCR assay. Alongside multiparametric flow cytometry, deep sequencing of rearranged TCR beta loci was used to profile the T cell repertoires. TCRdb obtained this table from immuneACCESS and retained in-frame rearrangements with V and J assigned. These tables miss some clones; where compared with another copy, unresolved V genes account for less than half of the shortfall, and the remainder is unexplained. Counted in this sample were some 41,000 clones; 86% of them appeared once. 10% of the sample is in the top ten clones. Turning to this clone: What this receptor recognizes is not known. No much larger clone exists at a distance of one base, and base qualities are not known.

The sequenced sample was peripheral blood, obtained from a patient treated with proton-based radiotherapy. This TCR was recovered from a woman in her 70s with pancreatic cancer. Some clones in this sample may be carry-over from other donors' samples. The sequence is built from TRBV2 and TRBJ2-5; confidence is insufficient to name the D gene. The sequenced DNA is TGTGCCAGCAGTGTTGAGAACCAAGAGACCCAGTACTTC. This codes for CASSVENQETQYF. The full variable domain, completed from the reference TRBV2 and TRBJ2-5 proteins outside the CDR3, reads EPEVTQTPSHQVTQMGQEVILRCVPISNHLYFYWYRQILGQKVEFLVSFYNNEISEKSEIFDDQFSVERPDGSNFTLKIRSTKLEDSAMYFCASSVENQETQYFGPGTRLLVL.